The clone carrying this T cell receptor (beta chain) occurred once. This entry is derived from a study of blood T cell repertoires in COVID-19. Sequenced by immunoSEQ multiplex PCR; TCRdb stores in-frame clones only, minus some. The sample consists of about 140,000 clones, roughly 85% of them appearing once. The CDR3 totals 15 residues. The V and J ends lost 3 bases and 7 bases respectively, with 16 bases between them. In germline, CDR1 is MNHEY, CDR2 SMNVEV (reference sequence). The rearrangement uses TRBV27 and TRBJ2-1; D might be TRBD2 (6 bases). This sequence was found in a man in his fifties with acute or convalescent COVID-19. Source material: peripheral blood. The CDR3 here is CASSFRVSGGNEQFF. CDR3 nucleotide sequence: TGTGCCAGCAGTTTCCGGGTCAGTGGGGGGAATGAGCAGTTCTTC.